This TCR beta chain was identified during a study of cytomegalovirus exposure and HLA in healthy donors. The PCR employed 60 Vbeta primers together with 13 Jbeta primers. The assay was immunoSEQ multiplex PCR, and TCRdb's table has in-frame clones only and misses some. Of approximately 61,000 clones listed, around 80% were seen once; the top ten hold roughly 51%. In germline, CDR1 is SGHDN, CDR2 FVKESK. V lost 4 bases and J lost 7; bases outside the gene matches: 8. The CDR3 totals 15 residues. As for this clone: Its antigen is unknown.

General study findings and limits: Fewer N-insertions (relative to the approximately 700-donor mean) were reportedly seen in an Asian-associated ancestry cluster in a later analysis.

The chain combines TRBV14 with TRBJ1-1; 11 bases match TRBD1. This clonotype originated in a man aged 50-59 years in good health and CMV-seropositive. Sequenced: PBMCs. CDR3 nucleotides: TGTGCCAGCAGCCCCCTCGGACAGGGGGCGTTTGAAGCTTTCTTT. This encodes CASSPLGQGAFEAFF.